The 13 T cell receptor beta chains below were found in one sample sequenced in a study of T cells after posttransplantation cyclophosphamide. Treatment was busulfan-fludarabine conditioning, a marrow graft, and cyclophosphamide on days +3 and +4. Using immunoSEQ multiplex PCR, the repertoire was profiled, and TCRdb retains in-frame clones only, with some absent. Found here are roughly 25,000 clones, no singletons; the ten largest cover about 1.8%. The sequencing used PBMCs, collected after allogeneic stem cell transplant with posttransplant cyclophosphamide. The source is a male patient in his late teens or twenties who received an allogeneic stem cell transplant from a related donor, was CMV-positive, and had no GVHD. The graft donor may have contributed some T cells.

The table lists this clone with many counts. The chain uses TRBV10-3 and TRBJ1-5; 9 bases line up with TRBD1. The V segment lost 3 bases and the J segment 3 bases; nucleotides outside the gene matches: 3. There are 15 residues in the CDR3. The germline gives CDR1 ENHRY, CDR2 SYGVKD. The CDR3 nucleotides are TGTGCCATCAGTGACCGACAGGGGGACAATCAGCCCCAGCATTTT. The encoded protein is CAISDRQGDNQPQHF.

In this sample, this clone turned up many times. The chain employs TRBV19 and TRBJ2-1; TRBD1 matches at 9 bases. Germline lookup yields CDR1 LNHDA and CDR2 SQIVND (reference sequence). J lost 0 bases, V lost 6 bases, and 6 bases had no gene match. This CDR3 is built from 16 residues. This CDR3 is CASRTRTGVSYNEQFF. DNA of the CDR3: TGTGCCAGTAGGACCAGGACAGGGGTCTCCTACAATGAGCAGTTCTTC.

This clone was counted at least ten times. The rearrangement links TRBV4-1 to TRBJ1-1, with 8 bases matching TRBD1. The ends lost 6 bases at V and 4 bases at J; junction bases unmatched: 4. Germline V gene data show CDR1 as MGHRA and CDR2 as YSYEKL. The CDR3 covers 13 residues. As DNA, the CDR3 is TGCGCCAGCAGACAAACAGGGGGCACTGAAGCTTTCTTT. Residues: CASRQTGGTEAFF.

In its sample, this clone was seen many times. This chain links TRBV7-6 with TRBJ1-4, with D perhaps matching TRBD1 (6 bases). The V gene lost 5 bases and the J gene lost 4 bases, with 11 bases spanning the gap. The CDR3 has 14 residues. Germline V gene lookup returns CDR1 SGHVS and CDR2 FNYEAQ. CDR3 sequence (DNA): TGTGCCAGCAGCCTTGGGGACAATAATGAAAAACTGTTTTTT. This encodes CASSLGDNNEKLFF.

This clone was found many times. This chain uses TRBV11-2 with TRBJ2-1, with TRBD2 as a possible D gene (5 bases). Germline V gene data show CDR1 as SGHAT and CDR2 as FQNNGV. The length of the CDR3 is 17 residues. V lost 5 bases to trimming and J lost 3 bases, with 20 bases between them. CDR3 coding DNA: TGTGCCAGCAGCCCCCGGCCTAGCAACAACCGCTACAATGAGCAGTTCTTC. This encodes CASSPRPSNNRYNEQFF.

The J gene is TRBJ2-5, the V gene TRBV10-1; the match to TRBD1 covers 8 bases. Near its end, the DNA agrees better with TRBJ2-7, so the J call may be wrong. The CDR3 sequence is 15 residues long. Germline loops: CDR1 WNHNN, CDR2 SYGVQD (reference sequence). The DNA for the CDR3 is TGCGCCAGCAGCGTAGGGACAGGTGAGACCTACGAGCAGTACTTC. Translated: CASSVGTGETYEQYF.

The sample holds many counts of this clone. The J gene is TRBJ2-7, the V gene TRBV4-1; unclear D gene. Trimming shortened V by 1 base and J by 6 bases, and 4 bases separated the two germline ends. Per germline, CDR1 MGHRA and CDR2 YSYEKL. This CDR3 has 11 amino acids. Here the CDR3 reads CASSQGAEQYF. CDR3 coding DNA: TGCGCCAGCAGCCAAGGCGCCGAGCAGTACTTC.

Ten or more counts support this clone. The chain recombines TRBV4-1 with TRBJ2-4; no clear D. Germline values: CDR1 MGHRA, CDR2 YSYEKL. The CDR3 sequence is 14 residues long. V lost 0 bases to trimming and J lost 8 bases, with 11 bases between them. CDR3 residues: CASSQDPHTDIQYF. In DNA, the CDR3 is TGCGCCAGCAGCCAAGATCCCCATACGGACATTCAGTACTTC.

This clone was detected ten times or more. The chain combines TRBV2 with TRBJ2-7; TRBD2 matches 7 bases. Trimming at V came to 8 bases and at J to 3 bases, leaving 7 bases not matched to a gene. CDR1 SNHLY and CDR2 FYNNEI come from the germline V gene. This CDR3 contains 13 residues. The chain's CDR3 is CASLYLADYEQYF. As DNA, the CDR3 is TGTGCCAGCCTATACCTAGCGGACTACGAGCAGTACTTC.

This clone appeared many times. This chain connects TRBV19 to TRBJ2-2; TRBD1 agrees at 11 bases. The CDR3 totals 19 residues. Losses at the gene ends were 7 bases for V and 1 base for J; bases not matched to a gene: 14. In germline, CDR1 is LNHDA, CDR2 SQIVND (reference sequence). CDR3 loop: CASTRGQGAIQMNTGELFF. In DNA form, the CDR3 reads TGTGCCAGTACCCGAGGACAGGGGGCGATTCAAATGAACACCGGGGAGCTGTTTTTT.

This clone was seen repeatedly, ten times or more. The chain combines TRBV9 with TRBJ2-1; tentative D call: TRBD1 (5 bases). This CDR3 spans 17 amino acids. The V and J ends lost 0 bases and 1 base respectively, with 14 bases between them. Germline CDR1 reads SGDLS; CDR2 reads YYNGEE. CDR3 sequence: CASSVVGWGISYNEQFF. The CDR3 DNA follows: TGTGCCAGCAGCGTAGTAGGGTGGGGCATTTCCTACAATGAGCAGTTCTTC.

This clone was seen repeatedly, ten times or more. CDR3 nucleotides: TGTGCCAGCAGTCCCGGGACAGGGGGTTACGAGCAGTACTTC. Protein: CASSPGTGGYEQYF. The J gene is TRBJ2-7, the V gene TRBV27; TRBD1 matches at 11 bases. The junction had 4 bases not matched to a gene; V was cut back by 5 bases and J by 4 bases. Germline CDR1 MNHEY, CDR2 SMNVEV (reference sequence). This CDR3 comprises 14 residues.

In its sample, this clone was seen many times. The chain is built from TRBV28 and TRBJ1-5, with TRBD1 matching 12 bases. This CDR3 is built from 18 residues. The V gene end was trimmed by 6 bases and the J gene end by 2 bases; junction bases not matched to a gene: 11. Germline CDR1 and CDR2: MDHEN and SYDVKM. The CDR3 DNA reads as TGTGCCAGCAGGGCCGGGACAGGGGGCGTACTGGGCAATCAGCCCCAGCATTTT. This gives the protein CASRAGTGGVLGNQPQHF.